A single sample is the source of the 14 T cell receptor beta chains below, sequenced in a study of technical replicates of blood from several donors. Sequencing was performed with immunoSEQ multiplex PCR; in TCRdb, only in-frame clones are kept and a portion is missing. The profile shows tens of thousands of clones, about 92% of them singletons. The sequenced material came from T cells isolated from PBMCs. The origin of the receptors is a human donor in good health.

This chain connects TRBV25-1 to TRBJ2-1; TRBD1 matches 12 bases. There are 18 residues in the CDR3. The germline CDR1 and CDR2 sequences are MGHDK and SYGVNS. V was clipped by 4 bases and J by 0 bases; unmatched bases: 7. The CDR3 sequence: CASSGGQGARSSYNEQFF. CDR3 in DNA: TGTGCCAGCAGTGGGGGACAGGGGGCCAGAAGCTCCTACAATGAGCAGTTCTTC.

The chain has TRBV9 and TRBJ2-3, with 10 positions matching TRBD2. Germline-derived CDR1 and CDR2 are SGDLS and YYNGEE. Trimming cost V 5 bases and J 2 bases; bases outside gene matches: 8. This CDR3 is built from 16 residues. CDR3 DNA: TGTGCCAGCAGTCCTAGCGGGGGTGTAATCACAGATACGCAGTATTTT. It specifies CASSPSGGVITDTQYF.

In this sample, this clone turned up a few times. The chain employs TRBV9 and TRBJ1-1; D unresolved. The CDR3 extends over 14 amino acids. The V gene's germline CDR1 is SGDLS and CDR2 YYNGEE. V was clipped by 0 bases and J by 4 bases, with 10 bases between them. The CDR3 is CASSVALRGTEAFF. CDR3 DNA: TGTGCCAGCAGCGTAGCTCTGCGGGGCACTGAAGCTTTCTTT.

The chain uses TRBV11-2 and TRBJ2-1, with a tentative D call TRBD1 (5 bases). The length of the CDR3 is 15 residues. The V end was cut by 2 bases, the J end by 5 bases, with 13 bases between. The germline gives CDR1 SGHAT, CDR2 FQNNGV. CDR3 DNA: TGTGCCAGCAGCTTACTTGGGGCAGTTCACAATGAGCAGTTCTTC. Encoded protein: CASSLLGAVHNEQFF.

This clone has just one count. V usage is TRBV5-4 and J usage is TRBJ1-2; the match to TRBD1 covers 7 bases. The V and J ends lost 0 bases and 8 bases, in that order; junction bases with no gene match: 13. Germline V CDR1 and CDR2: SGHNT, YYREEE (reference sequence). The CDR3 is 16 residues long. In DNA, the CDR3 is TGTGCCAGCAGCTTGGTTACCGAAATACAGGGGCGGGGCTACACCTTC. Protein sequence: CASSLVTEIQGRGYTF. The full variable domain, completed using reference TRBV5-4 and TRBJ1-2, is ETGVTQSPTHLIKTRGQQVTLRCSSQSGHNTVSWYQQALGQGPQFIFQYYREEENGRGNFPPRFSGLQFPNYSSELNVNALELDDSALYLCASSLVTEIQGRGYTFGSGTRLTVV.

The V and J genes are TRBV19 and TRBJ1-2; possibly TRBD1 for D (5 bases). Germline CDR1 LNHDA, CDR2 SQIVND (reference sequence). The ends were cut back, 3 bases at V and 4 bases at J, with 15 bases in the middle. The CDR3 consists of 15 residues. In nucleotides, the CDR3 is TGTGCCAGTAGTATCGGGCAGGGATTTAGCTATGGCTACACCTTC. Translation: CASSIGQGFSYGYTF.

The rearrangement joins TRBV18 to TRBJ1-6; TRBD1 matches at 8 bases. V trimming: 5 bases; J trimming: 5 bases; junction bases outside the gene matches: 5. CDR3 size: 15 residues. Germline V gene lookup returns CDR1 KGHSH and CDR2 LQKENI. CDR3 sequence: CASSILDRDNSPLHF. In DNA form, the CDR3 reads TGTGCCAGCTCAATCCTGGACAGGGATAATTCACCCCTCCACTTT.

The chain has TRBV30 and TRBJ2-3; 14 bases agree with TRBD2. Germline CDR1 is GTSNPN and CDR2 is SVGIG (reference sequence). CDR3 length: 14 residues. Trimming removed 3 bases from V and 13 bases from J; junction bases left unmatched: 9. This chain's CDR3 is CAWRTGLAGALEYF. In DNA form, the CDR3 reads TGTGCCTGGAGGACGGGACTAGCGGGGGCGCTCGAGTATTTT.

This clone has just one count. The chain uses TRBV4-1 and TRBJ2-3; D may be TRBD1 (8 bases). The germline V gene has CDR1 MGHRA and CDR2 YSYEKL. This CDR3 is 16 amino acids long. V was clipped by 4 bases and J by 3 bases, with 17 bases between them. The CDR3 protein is CASSRVGQGGTDTQYF. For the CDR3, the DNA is TGCGCCAGCAGCCGGGTTGGACAGGGAGGGACAGATACGCAGTATTTT.

Here the CDR3 reads CASSADSQTLNYGYTF. The CDR3 nucleotides read TGTGCCAGCAGTGCGGACAGCCAGACCCTGAACTATGGCTACACCTTC. The V call is TRBV2, the J call TRBJ1-2, with a possible D match to TRBD1 (6 bases). Per germline, CDR1 SNHLY and CDR2 FYNNEI. CDR3 length: 16 amino acids. The germline V and J ends were trimmed by 4 bases and 2 bases, with 17 bases remaining between them.

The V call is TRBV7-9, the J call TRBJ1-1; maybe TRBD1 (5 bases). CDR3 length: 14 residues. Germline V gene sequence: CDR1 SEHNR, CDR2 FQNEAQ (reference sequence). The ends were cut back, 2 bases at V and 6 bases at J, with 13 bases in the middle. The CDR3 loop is CASSLFGGGSEAFF. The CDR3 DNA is TGTGCCAGCAGCTTATTTGGGGGAGGGTCTGAAGCTTTCTTT.

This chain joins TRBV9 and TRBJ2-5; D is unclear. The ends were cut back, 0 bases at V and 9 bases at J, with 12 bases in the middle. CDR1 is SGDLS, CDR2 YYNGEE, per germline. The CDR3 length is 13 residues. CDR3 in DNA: TGTGCCAGCAGCGTAGCCCTCTCTAGTCCCCAGTACTTC. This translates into CASSVALSSPQYF.

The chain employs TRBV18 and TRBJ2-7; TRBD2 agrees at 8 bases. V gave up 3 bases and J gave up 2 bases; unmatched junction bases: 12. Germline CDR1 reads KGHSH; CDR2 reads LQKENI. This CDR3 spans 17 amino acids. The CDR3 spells CASSPAPVAGNAYEQYF. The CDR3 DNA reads TGTGCCAGCTCACCCGCCCCTGTAGCGGGAAATGCCTACGAGCAGTACTTC.

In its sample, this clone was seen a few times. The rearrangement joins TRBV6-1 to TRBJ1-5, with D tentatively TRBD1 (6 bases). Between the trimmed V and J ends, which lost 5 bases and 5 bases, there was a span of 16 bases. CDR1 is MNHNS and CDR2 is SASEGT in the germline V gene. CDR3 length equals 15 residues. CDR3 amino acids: CASSPWTEVDQPQHF. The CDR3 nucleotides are TGTGCCAGCAGTCCGTGGACAGAAGTGGATCAGCCCCAGCATTTT.